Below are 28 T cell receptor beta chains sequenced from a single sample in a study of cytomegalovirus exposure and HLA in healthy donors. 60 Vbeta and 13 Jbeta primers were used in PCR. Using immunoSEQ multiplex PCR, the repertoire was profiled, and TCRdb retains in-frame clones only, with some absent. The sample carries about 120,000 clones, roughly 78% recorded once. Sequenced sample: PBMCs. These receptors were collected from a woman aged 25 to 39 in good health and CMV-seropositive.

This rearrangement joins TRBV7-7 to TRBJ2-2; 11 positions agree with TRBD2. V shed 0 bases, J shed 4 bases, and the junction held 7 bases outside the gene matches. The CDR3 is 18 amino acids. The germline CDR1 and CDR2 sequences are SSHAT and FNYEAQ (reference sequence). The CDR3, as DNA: TGTGCCAGCAGCTTAGCTAGCGGGGGGGCCGCGATCACCGGGGAGCTGTTTTTT. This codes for CASSLASGGAAITGELFF.

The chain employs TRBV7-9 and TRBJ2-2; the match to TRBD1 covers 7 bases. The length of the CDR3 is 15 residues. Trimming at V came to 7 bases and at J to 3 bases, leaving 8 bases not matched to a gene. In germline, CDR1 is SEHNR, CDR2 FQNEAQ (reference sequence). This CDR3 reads CASTPTGLDTGELFF. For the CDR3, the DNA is TGTGCCAGCACACCGACAGGGTTGGACACCGGGGAGCTGTTTTTT.

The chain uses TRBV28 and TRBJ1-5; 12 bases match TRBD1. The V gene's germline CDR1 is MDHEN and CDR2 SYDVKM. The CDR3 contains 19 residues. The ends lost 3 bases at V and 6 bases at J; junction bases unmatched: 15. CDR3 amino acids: CASSFRFPGQGARGQPQHF. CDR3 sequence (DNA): TGTGCCAGCAGTTTCCGCTTCCCGGGACAGGGGGCGCGGGGTCAGCCCCAGCATTTT.

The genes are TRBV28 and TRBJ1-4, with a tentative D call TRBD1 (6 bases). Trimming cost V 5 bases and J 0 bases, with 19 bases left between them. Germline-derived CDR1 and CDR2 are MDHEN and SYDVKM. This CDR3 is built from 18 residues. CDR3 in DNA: TGTGCCAGCAGTGTCCTCGGACAGATCGTCACAACTAATGAAAAACTGTTTTTT. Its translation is CASSVLGQIVTTNEKLFF. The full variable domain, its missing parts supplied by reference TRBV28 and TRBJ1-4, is DVKVTQSSRYLVKRTGEKVFLECVQDMDHENMFWYRQDPGLGLRLIYFSYDVKMKEKGDIPEGYSVSREKKERFSLILESASTNQTSMYLCASSVLGQIVTTNEKLFFGSGTQLSVL.

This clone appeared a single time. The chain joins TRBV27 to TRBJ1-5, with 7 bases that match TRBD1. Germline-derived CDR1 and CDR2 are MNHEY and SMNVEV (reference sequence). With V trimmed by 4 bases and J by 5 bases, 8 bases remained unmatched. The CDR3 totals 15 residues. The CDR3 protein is CASSSRDSPDQPQHF. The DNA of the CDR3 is TGTGCCAGCAGTTCCCGGGACAGCCCTGATCAGCCCCAGCATTTT.

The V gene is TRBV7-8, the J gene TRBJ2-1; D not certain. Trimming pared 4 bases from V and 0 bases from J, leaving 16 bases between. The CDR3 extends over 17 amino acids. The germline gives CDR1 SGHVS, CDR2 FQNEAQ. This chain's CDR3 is CASSSYFSRSSYNEQFF. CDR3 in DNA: TGTGCCAGCAGCTCCTACTTTTCCCGTAGCTCCTACAATGAGCAGTTCTTC.

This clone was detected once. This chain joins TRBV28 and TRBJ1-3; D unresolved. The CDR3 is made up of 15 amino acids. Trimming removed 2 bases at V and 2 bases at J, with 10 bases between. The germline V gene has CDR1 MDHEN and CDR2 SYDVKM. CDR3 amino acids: CASSLIAAPGNTIYF. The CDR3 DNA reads TGTGCCAGCAGTTTAATAGCAGCACCTGGAAACACCATATATTTT.

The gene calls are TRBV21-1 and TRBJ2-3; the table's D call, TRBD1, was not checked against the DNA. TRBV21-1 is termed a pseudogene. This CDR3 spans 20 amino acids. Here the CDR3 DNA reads TGTGCCAGCAGCAAAGCACCAGGGGCAGGGGGCACGCCTAGCACAGATACGCAGTATTTT. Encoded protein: CASSKAPGAGGTPSTDTQYF.

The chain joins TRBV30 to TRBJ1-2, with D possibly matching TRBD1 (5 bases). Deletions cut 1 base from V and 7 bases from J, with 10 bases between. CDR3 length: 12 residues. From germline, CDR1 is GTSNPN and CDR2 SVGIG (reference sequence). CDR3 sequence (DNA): TGTGCCTGGAGTGCCGGGGGGAGTGGCTACACCTTC. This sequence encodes CAWSAGGSGYTF.

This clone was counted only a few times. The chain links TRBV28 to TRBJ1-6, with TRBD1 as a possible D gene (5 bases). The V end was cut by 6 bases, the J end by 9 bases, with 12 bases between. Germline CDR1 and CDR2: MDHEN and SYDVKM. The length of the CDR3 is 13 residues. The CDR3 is CASSPGLSSPLHF. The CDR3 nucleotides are TGTGCCAGCAGCCCAGGGCTTAGTTCACCCCTCCACTTT. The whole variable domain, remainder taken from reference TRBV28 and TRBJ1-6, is DVKVTQSSRYLVKRTGEKVFLECVQDMDHENMFWYRQDPGLGLRLIYFSYDVKMKEKGDIPEGYSVSREKKERFSLILESASTNQTSMYLCASSPGLSSPLHFGNGTRLTVT.

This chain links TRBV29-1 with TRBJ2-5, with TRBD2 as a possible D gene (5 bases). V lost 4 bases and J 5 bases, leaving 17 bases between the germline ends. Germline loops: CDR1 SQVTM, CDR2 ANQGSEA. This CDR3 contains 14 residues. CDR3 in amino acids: CSVGGKAKRETQYF. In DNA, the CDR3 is TGCAGCGTTGGAGGGAAGGCAAAAAGGGAGACCCAGTACTTC.

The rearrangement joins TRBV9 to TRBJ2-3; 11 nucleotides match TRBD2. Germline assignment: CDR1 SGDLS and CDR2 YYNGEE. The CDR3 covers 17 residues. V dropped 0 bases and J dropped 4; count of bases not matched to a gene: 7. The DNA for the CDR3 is TGTGCCAGCAGCGTAGGTAGCGGGGGGGCCGAAGCAGATACGCAGTATTTT. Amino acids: CASSVGSGGAEADTQYF.

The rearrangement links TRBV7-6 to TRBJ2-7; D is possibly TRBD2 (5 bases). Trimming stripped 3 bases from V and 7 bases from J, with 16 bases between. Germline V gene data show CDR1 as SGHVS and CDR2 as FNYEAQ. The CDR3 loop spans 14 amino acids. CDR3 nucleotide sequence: TGTGCCAGCAGCTTGGGCGGGTCTAAGGGTGAGCAGTACTTC. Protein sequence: CASSLGGSKGEQYF. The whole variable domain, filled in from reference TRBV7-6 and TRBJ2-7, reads GAGVSQSPRYKVTKRGQDVALRCDPISGHVSLYWYRQALGQGPEFLTYFNYEAQQDKSGLPNDRFSAERPEGSISTLTIQRTEQRDSAMYRCASSLGGSKGEQYFGPGTRLTVT.

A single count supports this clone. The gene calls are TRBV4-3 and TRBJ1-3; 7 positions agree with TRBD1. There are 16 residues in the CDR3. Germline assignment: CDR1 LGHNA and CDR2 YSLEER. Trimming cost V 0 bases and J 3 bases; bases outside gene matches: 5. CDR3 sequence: CASSQDYRGFGNTIYF. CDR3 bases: TGCGCCAGCAGCCAAGATTACAGGGGATTTGGAAACACCATATATTTT.

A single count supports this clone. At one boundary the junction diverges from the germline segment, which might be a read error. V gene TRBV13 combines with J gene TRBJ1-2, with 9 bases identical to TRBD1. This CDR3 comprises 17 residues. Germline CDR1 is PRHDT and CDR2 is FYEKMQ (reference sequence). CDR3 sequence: CASSLGTGGGRGYGHTF. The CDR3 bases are TGTGCCAGCAGCTTAGGGACAGGGGGAGGCCGCGGCTATGGCCACACCTTC. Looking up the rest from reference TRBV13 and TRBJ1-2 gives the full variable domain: AAGVIQSPRHLIKEKRETATLKCYPIPRHDTVYWYQQGPGQDPQFLISFYEKMQSDKGSIPDRFSAQQFSDYHSELNMSSLELGDSALYFCASSLGTGGGRGYGHTFGSGTRLTVV.

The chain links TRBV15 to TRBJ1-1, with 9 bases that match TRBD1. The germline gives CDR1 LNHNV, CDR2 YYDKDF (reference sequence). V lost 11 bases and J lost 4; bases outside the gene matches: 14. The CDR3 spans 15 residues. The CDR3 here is CASQGGDRVGTEAFF. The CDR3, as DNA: TGTGCCTCCCAAGGAGGGGACAGGGTTGGCACTGAAGCTTTCTTT.

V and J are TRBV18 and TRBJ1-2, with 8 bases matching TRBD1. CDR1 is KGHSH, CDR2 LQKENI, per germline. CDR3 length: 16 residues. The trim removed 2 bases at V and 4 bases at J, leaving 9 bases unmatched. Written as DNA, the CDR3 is TGTGCCAGCTCACCAGGGACAGGAACCTTTAGCTATGGCTACACCTTC. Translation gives CASSPGTGTFSYGYTF.

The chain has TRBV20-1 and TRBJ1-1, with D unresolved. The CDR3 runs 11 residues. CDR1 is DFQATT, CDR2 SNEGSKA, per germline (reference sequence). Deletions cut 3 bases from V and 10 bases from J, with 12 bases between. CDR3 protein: CSASLQTRAFF. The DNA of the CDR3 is TGCAGTGCTAGTTTACAGACTAGAGCTTTCTTT.

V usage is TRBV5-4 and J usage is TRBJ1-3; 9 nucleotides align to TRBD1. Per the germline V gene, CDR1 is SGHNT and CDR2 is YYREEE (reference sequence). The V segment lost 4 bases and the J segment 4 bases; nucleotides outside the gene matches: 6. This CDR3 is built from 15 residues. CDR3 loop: CASSRGQGWGNTIYF. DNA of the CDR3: TGTGCCAGCAGCCGCGGACAGGGGTGGGGAAACACCATATATTTT.

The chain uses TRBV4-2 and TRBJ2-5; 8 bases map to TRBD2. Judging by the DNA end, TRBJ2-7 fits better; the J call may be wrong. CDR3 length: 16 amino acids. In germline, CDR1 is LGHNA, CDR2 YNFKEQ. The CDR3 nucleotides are TGTGCCAGCAGCCAAGATACAAGCGGGGGAGGTTACGAGCAGTACTTC. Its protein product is CASSQDTSGGGYEQYF.

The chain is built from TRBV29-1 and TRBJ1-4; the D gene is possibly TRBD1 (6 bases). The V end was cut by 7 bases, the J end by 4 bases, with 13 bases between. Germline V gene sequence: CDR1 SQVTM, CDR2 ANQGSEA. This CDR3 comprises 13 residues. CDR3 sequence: CSARDTYNEKLFF. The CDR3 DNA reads TGCAGCGCCCGGGACACCTATAATGAAAAACTGTTTTTT.

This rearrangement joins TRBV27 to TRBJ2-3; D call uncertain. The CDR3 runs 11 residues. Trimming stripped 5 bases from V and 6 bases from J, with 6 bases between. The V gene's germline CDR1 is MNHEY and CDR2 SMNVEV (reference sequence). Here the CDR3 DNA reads TGTGCCAGCAGTACCGCGGATACGCAGTATTTT. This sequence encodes CASSTADTQYF.

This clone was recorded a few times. The CDR3 sequence is CASSPTGPKTQYF. The DNA for the CDR3 is TGTGCCAGCAGCCCAACAGGGCCGAAGACCCAGTACTTC. The rearrangement links TRBV25-1 to TRBJ2-5; possibly TRBD1 for D (6 bases). The CDR3 length is 13 residues. Trimming stripped 6 bases from V and 6 bases from J, with 14 bases between. CDR1 MGHDK and CDR2 SYGVNS come from the germline V gene.

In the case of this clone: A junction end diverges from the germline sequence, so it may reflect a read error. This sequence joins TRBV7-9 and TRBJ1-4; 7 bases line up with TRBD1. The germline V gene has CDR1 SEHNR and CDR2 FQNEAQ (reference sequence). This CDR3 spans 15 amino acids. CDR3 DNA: TGTTCCAGCAGCGCCACAGGGGCGACTAATGAAAAACTGTTTTTT. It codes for CSSSATGATNEKLFF. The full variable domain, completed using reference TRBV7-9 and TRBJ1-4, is DTGVSQNPRHKITKRGQNVTFRCDPISEHNRLYWYRQTLGQGPEFLTYFQNEAQLEKSRLLSDRFSAERPKGSFSTLEIQRTEQGDSAMYLCSSSATGATNEKLFFGSGTQLSVL.

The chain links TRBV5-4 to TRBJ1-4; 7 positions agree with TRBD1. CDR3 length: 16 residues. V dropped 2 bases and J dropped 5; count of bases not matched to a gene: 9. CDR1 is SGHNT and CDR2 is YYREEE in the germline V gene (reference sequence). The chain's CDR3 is CASSLTPTGQNEKLFF. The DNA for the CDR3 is TGTGCCAGCAGCTTAACTCCGACAGGGCAAAATGAAAAACTGTTTTTT.

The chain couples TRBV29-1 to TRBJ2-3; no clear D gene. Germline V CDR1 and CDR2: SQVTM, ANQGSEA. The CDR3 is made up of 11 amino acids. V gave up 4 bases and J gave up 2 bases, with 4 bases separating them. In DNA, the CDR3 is TGCAGCGTTGGTCACACAGATACGCAGTATTTT. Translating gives CSVGHTDTQYF.

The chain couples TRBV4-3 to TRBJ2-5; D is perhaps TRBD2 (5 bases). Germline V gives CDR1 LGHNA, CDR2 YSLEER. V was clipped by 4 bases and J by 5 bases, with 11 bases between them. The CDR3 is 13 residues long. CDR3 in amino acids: CASSRTAGETQYF. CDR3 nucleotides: TGCGCCAGCAGCCGGACTGCCGGTGAGACCCAGTACTTC.

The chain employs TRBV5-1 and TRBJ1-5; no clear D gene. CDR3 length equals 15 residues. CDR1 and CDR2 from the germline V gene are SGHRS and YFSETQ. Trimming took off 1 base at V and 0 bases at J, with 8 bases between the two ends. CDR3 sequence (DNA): TGCGCCAGCAGCTTGTCAGGATATAGCAATCAGCCCCAGCATTTT. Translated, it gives CASSLSGYSNQPQHF.